The entry below gives a single T cell receptor (beta chain) sequence along with its context. V shed 1 base, J shed 8 bases, and the junction held 10 bases outside the gene matches. The CDR3 covers 17 residues. The V gene's germline CDR1 is SGHRS and CDR2 YFSETQ. Memory CD4+ T cells were sorted as CD4+CD45RO+CD25- cells. TCRdb processed the 5' RACE reads anew with MiXCR; each CDR3 protein has one entry. The sample yields about 42,000 distinct CDR3 sequences, around 28% seen once. The sequence was collected from a female donor with breast cancer. V and J are TRBV5-1 and TRBJ2-1, with 12 nucleotides matching TRBD2. Specimen: tumor-infiltrating memory CD4+ T cells sorted from the breast tumor. The subset is: memory CD4+ T cells, CD4+CD45RO+CD25-. CDR3 protein: CASSLPSGGAWLYEQFF. CDR3 nucleotide sequence: TGCGCCAGCAGCTTGCCTAGCGGGGGGGCCTGGCTATATGAGCAGTTCTTC.